The 12 T cell receptor beta chains below all came from one sample that was sequenced in a study of blood T cell repertoires in COVID-19 (dated by TCRdb to between 2020 and 2021). The receptor library was made with the immunoSEQ multiplex PCR assay. TCRdb provides this immuneACCESS table in a form limited to in-frame rearrangements. Some clones are lacking; in checked studies, under half of them reflect an unresolved V gene, and why the rest are absent is not known. This sample gives approximately 200,000 clones in total; around nine tenths of them show up just once. The ten largest make up roughly 7.2% of the sample. Sequencing used PBMCs or T cells enriched from blood (not recorded which). Every receptor here comes from a man between 25 and 39 years old in a cohort exposed to, infected with or recovered from COVID-19 (not recorded which).

The chain links TRBV19 to TRBJ1-5, with D tentatively TRBD1 (6 bases). Germline V lookup: CDR1 LNHDA, CDR2 SQIVND (reference sequence). V lost 9 bases and J 3 bases, leaving 18 bases between the germline ends. The CDR3 runs 15 residues. CDR3 amino acids: CASLPLTGINQPQHF. The CDR3 nucleotides are TGTGCCAGCCTCCCCCTTACAGGGATCAATCAGCCCCAGCATTTT.

The chain employs TRBV14 and TRBJ1-3, with D unresolved. CDR1 and CDR2 (germline): SGHDN, FVKESK. The V gene lost 7 bases and the J gene lost 1 base, with 14 bases spanning the gap. The CDR3 extends over 15 amino acids. CDR3 protein: CASKDQRVSGNTIYF. DNA for the CDR3: TGTGCCAGCAAGGATCAACGGGTATCTGGAAACACCATATATTTT.

V usage is TRBV6-5 and J usage is TRBJ1-2; 7 bases are shared with TRBD1. CDR1 and CDR2 from the germline V gene are MNHEY and SVGAGI. Losses at the gene ends were 7 bases for V and 4 bases for J; bases not matched to a gene: 9. The CDR3 spans 14 residues. The CDR3: CASTPLGQFYGYTF. CDR3 coding DNA: TGTGCCAGCACCCCGTTGGGACAGTTCTATGGCTACACCTTC.

The chain combines TRBV3-1 (or the pseudogene TRBV3-2) with TRBJ2-5; possible D gene TRBD2, 6 bases. The CDR3 spans 15 residues. The germline gives CDR1 LGHDT, CDR2 YNNKEL (reference sequence). Trimming shortened V by 1 base and J by 5 bases, and 14 bases separated the two germline ends. Here the CDR3 DNA reads TGTGCCAGCAGCCAAGGTTCGGAGGGGTACGAGACCCAGTACTTC. Translated: CASSQGSEGYETQYF.

CDR3 sequence: CASSLSGGWETQYF. In DNA, the CDR3 is TGTGCCAGCAGTTTATCAGGTGGATGGGAGACCCAGTACTTC. The chain is built from TRBV28 and TRBJ2-5; no clear D gene. Per the germline V gene, CDR1 is MDHEN and CDR2 is SYDVKM. V shed 1 base and J shed 5 bases, with 11 bases lying between them. The CDR3 covers 14 residues. The full variable domain, with the rest looked up from reference TRBV28 and TRBJ2-5, is DVKVTQSSRYLVKRTGEKVFLECVQDMDHENMFWYRQDPGLGLRLIYFSYDVKMKEKGDIPEGYSVSREKKERFSLILESASTNQTSMYLCASSLSGGWETQYFGPGTRLLVL.

The chain links TRBV24-1 to TRBJ2-1; D possibly corresponds to TRBD2 (6 bases). Germline assignment: CDR1 KGHDR and CDR2 SFDVKD. The germline V and J ends were trimmed by 3 bases and 11 bases, with 13 bases remaining between them. This CDR3 comprises 13 residues. CDR3 in DNA: TGTGCCACCAGTGATAGCCCGGGACTGAAGCAGTTCTTC. This sequence encodes CATSDSPGLKQFF.

V gene TRBV27 combines with J gene TRBJ2-1, with 10 bases aligning to TRBD2. Trimming took 3 bases from V and 8 from J; bases not matched to a gene: 13. The length of the CDR3 is 17 residues. CDR1 and CDR2 from the germline V gene are MNHEY and SMNVEV (reference sequence). CDR3 coding DNA: TGTGCCAGCAGTTTGTCGGCTAGCGGGAGAAGGTTCCATGAGCAGTTCTTC. The encoded protein is CASSLSASGRRFHEQFF.

The rearrangement joins TRBV11-2 to TRBJ1-4; 9 nucleotides line up with TRBD1. Germline CDR1 and CDR2: SGHAT and FQNNGV. The CDR3 runs 16 residues. The V gene end was trimmed by 6 bases and the J gene end by 5 bases; junction bases not matched to a gene: 10. The CDR3 DNA follows: TGTGCCAGCAGTTCAGGACAGGGGAGTTCGAATGAAAAACTGTTTTTT. Protein product: CASSSGQGSSNEKLFF. The full variable domain, with the rest looked up from reference TRBV11-2 and TRBJ1-4, is EAGVAQSPRYKIIEKRQSVAFWCNPISGHATLYWYQQILGQGPKLLIQFQNNGVVDDSQLPKDRFSAERLKGVDSTLKIQPAKLEDSAVYLCASSSGQGSSNEKLFFGSGTQLSVL.

This rearrangement joins TRBV28 to TRBJ1-1; the match to TRBD1 covers 10 bases. V lost 7 bases and J lost 10; bases outside the gene matches: 9. The CDR3 consists of 13 residues. From germline, CDR1 is MDHEN and CDR2 SYDVKM. CDR3 protein: CASTSTDRGGAFF. The CDR3 nucleotides are TGTGCCAGCACTAGTACGGACAGGGGGGGAGCTTTCTTT.

The chain joins TRBV28 to TRBJ2-3; 10 bases fit TRBD1. This CDR3 comprises 16 residues. Germline CDR1 reads MDHEN; CDR2 reads SYDVKM. Losses at the gene ends were 3 bases for V and 1 base for J; bases not matched to a gene: 4. In nucleotides, the CDR3 is TGTGCCAGCAGTTTGATAGGGACAGGGGGCACAGATACGCAGTATTTT. As protein: CASSLIGTGGTDTQYF.

This clone was seen a handful of times. The rearrangement uses TRBV3-1 (or the pseudogene TRBV3-2) and TRBJ1-5; a possible D gene is TRBD1 (5 bases). CDR3 length equals 15 residues. Germline CDR1 and CDR2: LGHDT and YNNKEL (reference sequence). Deletions cut 2 bases from V and 4 bases from J, with 12 bases between. The CDR3 bases are TGTGCCAGCAGCCAAACAGGTGGGGTGAATCAGCCCCAGCATTTT. Amino acids: CASSQTGGVNQPQHF.

This chain connects TRBV28 to TRBJ2-4, with D perhaps matching TRBD1 (6 bases). The ends were cut back, 8 bases at V and 0 bases at J, with 11 bases in the middle. This CDR3 has 14 amino acids. Germline CDR1 and CDR2: MDHEN and SYDVKM. The CDR3 protein is CASVQGLAKNIQYF. CDR3 DNA: TGTGCCAGCGTACAGGGATTAGCCAAAAACATTCAGTACTTC. Using reference TRBV28 and TRBJ2-4 for the parts outside the CDR3, the full variable domain is DVKVTQSSRYLVKRTGEKVFLECVQDMDHENMFWYRQDPGLGLRLIYFSYDVKMKEKGDIPEGYSVSREKKERFSLILESASTNQTSMYLCASVQGLAKNIQYFGAGTRLSVL.